This T cell receptor beta chain was sequenced in a study of T cell changes during pregnancy in multiple sclerosis (dated by TCRdb to about 2019). With regard to the full study: The study examined how the T cell repertoire changed over the course of pregnancy in women with multiple sclerosis.

Library creation used the immunoSEQ multiplex PCR assay. TCRdb limited this immuneACCESS table to in-frame rearrangements with V and J called. A share of clones is missing; checked studies link under half to unresolved V genes, and the rest is unexplained. The sample contains roughly 110,000 clones, 91% of them found a single time. 1.6% of the sample is taken by the ten largest. In the case of this clone: It has no known antigen specificity. No base-level quality is on record; no much larger clone is a single base apart.

The sequencing here drew on peripheral blood, taken before pregnancy. The receptor's source is a female donor with multiple sclerosis, enrolled in a pregnancy study.

The nucleotide sequence reads TGTGCCAGCAGCTTAGCGACAGGGATAGGCTACACCTTC. Translation gives CASSLATGIGYTF. The chain employs TRBV7-9 and TRBJ1-2, and TRBD1 matches 7 of the central bases. In the germline V gene (reference sequence), CDR1 corresponds to SEHNR and CDR2 to FQNEAQ. The cysteine opens and the phenylalanine closes a CDR3 of 13 amino acids. Only the CDR3 portion is preserved as DNA: 39 bases, with reading frame beginning at the first base. From V the trimming removes 0 bases and from J it removes 8 bases, while the gene matches leave 3 bases of the junction unaccounted for.